The next 24 T cell receptor beta chains were all read from a single sample in a study of blood T cell repertoires in COVID-19 (dated by TCRdb to 2020 to 2022). Receptor amplification or capture employed the immunoSEQ multiplex PCR assay. Sourced from immuneACCESS, this table was stored by TCRdb with only in-frame sequences that have V and J called. A share of the clones is absent; for the studies checked, an unresolved V gene accounts for under half, and the remainder has no known explanation. This sample lists 150,000 to 200,000 clones; about 86% were detected once. About 6.5% of the sample is taken by the ten largest. The sequenced sample was peripheral blood. The receptors come from a woman of 80 years or more in a cohort sampled during active or convalescent COVID-19.

The CDR3 nucleotides are TGTGCCAGCAGTCCCAGGGGCGGGGGCACTGAAGCTTTCTTT. Translation gives CASSPRGGGTEAFF. The rearrangement links TRBV6-5 to TRBJ1-1; a possible D gene is TRBD1 (6 bases). The germline V gene has CDR1 MNHEY and CDR2 SVGAGI. The CDR3 sequence is 14 residues long. V gave up 5 bases and J gave up 4 bases, with 14 bases separating them.

CDR3 DNA sequence: TGTGCCAGCAGCCAGGCCGGGACAGGGGATAATTCACCCCTCCACTTT. Amino acid sequence: CASSQAGTGDNSPLHF. The chain has TRBV3-1 (or the pseudogene TRBV3-2) and TRBJ1-6, with TRBD1 matching 10 bases. CDR1 LGHDT and CDR2 YNNKEL come from the germline V gene (reference sequence). V gave up 3 bases and J gave up 5 bases; unmatched junction bases: 4. This CDR3 comprises 16 residues.

The J gene is TRBJ2-1, the V gene TRBV5-1; TRBD2 aligns across 11 bases. This CDR3 is built from 19 residues. V lost 5 bases and J lost 0; bases outside the gene matches: 13. Germline assignment: CDR1 SGHRS and CDR2 YFSETQ. CDR3 DNA: TGCGCCAGCAGTCTAGCGGGAGGCCTAGGAGGGAACTCCTACAATGAGCAGTTCTTC. Translation: CASSLAGGLGGNSYNEQFF.

The rearrangement links TRBV3-1 (or the pseudogene TRBV3-2) to TRBJ1-2, with 8 nucleotides matching TRBD1. Germline V gene lookup returns CDR1 LGHDT and CDR2 YNNKEL (reference sequence). J was trimmed by 0 bases and V by 2 bases; bases with no gene match: 8. This CDR3 region has 17 residues. The chain's CDR3 is CASSQTSGTGANYGYTF. For the CDR3, the DNA is TGTGCCAGCAGCCAAACCTCCGGGACAGGAGCTAACTATGGCTACACCTTC.

V gene TRBV11-3 combines with J gene TRBJ2-2, with TRBD1 as a possible D gene (6 bases). The V gene's germline CDR1 is SGHNT and CDR2 YENEEA. CDR3 length: 20 residues. V dropped 2 bases and J dropped 4 bases, with 26 bases sitting between them. The CDR3 DNA reads as TGTGCCAGCAGCTTAATGGGGGCTTGGGTGGGGTTACCAAGCACCGGGGAGCTGTTTTTT. Translating gives CASSLMGAWVGLPSTGELFF.

The V gene is TRBV7-2, the J gene TRBJ2-7; a weak D match, TRBD2 (7 bases). The CDR3 spans 18 residues. V was trimmed by 5 bases and J by 2 bases, leaving 25 bases between them. Germline V CDR1 and CDR2: SGHTA, FQGNSA. For the CDR3, the DNA is TGTGCCAGCAGCCTCGTAATCGGGGGGCCCCAGGGAACCTACGAGCAGTACTTC. Translated, it gives CASSLVIGGPQGTYEQYF.

This chain's CDR3 is CASSVDRTTYYGYTF. CDR3 in DNA: TGCGCCAGCAGCGTGGACAGGACTACTTACTATGGCTACACCTTC. The rearrangement links TRBV5-1 to TRBJ1-2, with TRBD1 identical over 7 bases. The germline V gene encodes CDR1 SGHRS and CDR2 YFSETQ. CDR3 length: 15 residues. The V and J ends lost 4 bases and 3 bases, in that order; junction bases with no gene match: 9.

Only a few counts were recorded for this clone. This chain joins TRBV3-1 (or the pseudogene TRBV3-2) and TRBJ1-3, with TRBD1 as a possible D gene (6 bases). Trimming shortened V by 3 bases and J by 0 bases, and 9 bases separated the two germline ends. Germline V gene data show CDR1 as LGHDT and CDR2 as YNNKEL (reference sequence). The CDR3 extends over 15 amino acids. CDR3 DNA: TGTGCCAGCAGCCATACAGGGACCTCTGGAAACACCATATATTTT. Protein: CASSHTGTSGNTIYF.

CDR3 amino acids: CASSLGAGSNQPQHF. The DNA for the CDR3 is TGTGCCAGCAGTTTGGGGGCCGGTAGCAATCAGCCCCAGCATTTT. The rearrangement joins TRBV27 to TRBJ1-5; a possible D gene is TRBD1 (6 bases). Trimming took off 3 bases at V and 0 bases at J, with 9 bases between the two ends. This CDR3 contains 15 residues. Germline V gives CDR1 MNHEY, CDR2 SMNVEV (reference sequence).

CDR3 coding DNA: TGTGCCAGTAGTATGACAGGGGCGCGGGTCGAGCAGTACTTC. Protein: CASSMTGARVEQYF. The V gene is TRBV19, the J gene TRBJ2-7; the match to TRBD1 covers 8 bases. The CDR3 has 14 residues. Germline loops: CDR1 LNHDA, CDR2 SQIVND (reference sequence). After removal of 3 bases from V and 6 bases from J, the junction contained 7 bases not matched to a gene.

The sample holds a few counts of this clone. The J gene is TRBJ1-3, the V gene TRBV5-1; 7 bases map to TRBD1. From germline, CDR1 is SGHRS and CDR2 YFSETQ. There are 15 residues in the CDR3. The ends lost 4 bases at V and 0 bases at J; junction bases unmatched: 4. The CDR3 coding sequence is TGCGCCAGCAGCCAAGGACAGGCCTCTGGAAACACCATATATTTT. It is translated as CASSQGQASGNTIYF.

CDR3 sequence reads: CAWSAGRGLVLSNEKLFF. In DNA, the CDR3 is TGTGCCTGGAGTGCGGGCAGGGGGCTCGTGCTTTCCAATGAAAAACTGTTTTTT. The chain couples TRBV30 to TRBJ1-4, with 8 bases that match TRBD1. Per germline, CDR1 GTSNPN and CDR2 SVGIG (reference sequence). The CDR3 has 18 residues. J was trimmed by 5 bases and V by 1 base; bases with no gene match: 15.

The chain couples TRBV12-3 or TRBV12-4 to TRBJ2-3; D is undetermined. Trimming shortened V by 6 bases and J by 6 bases, and 10 bases separated the two germline ends. This CDR3 has 12 residues. The chain's CDR3 is CASSLARDTQYF. In DNA, the CDR3 is TGTGCCAGCAGCCTCGCACGGGATACGCAGTATTTT.

The rearrangement links TRBV19 to TRBJ2-3; maybe TRBD2 (5 bases). Germline V gene lookup returns CDR1 LNHDA and CDR2 SQIVND (reference sequence). The V and J ends lost 1 base and 6 bases respectively, with 11 bases between them. This CDR3 spans 14 amino acids. CDR3 region: CASSIGGYPDTQYF. CDR3 in DNA: TGTGCCAGTAGTATAGGAGGGTATCCCGATACGCAGTATTTT.

The rearrangement uses TRBV3-1 (or the pseudogene TRBV3-2) and TRBJ2-5; possible D gene TRBD1, 5 bases. Germline lookup yields CDR1 LGHDT and CDR2 YNNKEL (reference sequence). Trimming removed 1 base from V and 5 bases from J, with 8 bases in between. This CDR3 is 13 amino acids long. The CDR3 region has the DNA TGTGCCAGCAGCCAAGGGACACAGGAGACCCAGTACTTC. Its protein product is CASSQGTQETQYF.

V usage is TRBV30 and J usage is TRBJ1-4; D remains unclear. V was cut by 3 bases and J by 8 bases, with 13 bases left in between. This CDR3 is 13 amino acids long. Germline V CDR1 and CDR2: GTSNPN, SVGIG (reference sequence). The DNA of the CDR3 is TGTGCCTGGAGGTCGATGGGAGGGGAAAAACTGTTTTTT. Amino acid sequence: CAWRSMGGEKLFF.

V gene TRBV28 combines with J gene TRBJ2-7; TRBD2 matches at 8 bases. V dropped 8 bases and J dropped 7; count of bases not matched to a gene: 10. Germline V lookup: CDR1 MDHEN, CDR2 SYDVKM. The CDR3 is 13 amino acids. CDR3 coding DNA: TGTGCCAGCGCGGGGGGCAGGGGCTGGGAGCAGTACTTC. The encoded protein is CASAGGRGWEQYF.

The chain has TRBV30 and TRBJ2-2; 10 nucleotides align to TRBD2. Germline CDR1 is GTSNPN and CDR2 is SVGIG (reference sequence). V lost 3 bases to trimming and J lost 0 bases; unmatched junction nucleotides: 1. The CDR3 length is 15 residues. The CDR3 here is CAWRLAGPNTGELFF. The DNA of the CDR3 is TGTGCCTGGAGACTAGCGGGGCCGAACACCGGGGAGCTGTTTTTT.

V gene TRBV29-1 combines with J gene TRBJ1-1; 9 positions match TRBD1. The germline V gene encodes CDR1 SQVTM and CDR2 ANQGSEA. V trimming: 7 bases; J trimming: 4 bases; junction bases outside the gene matches: 10. This CDR3 has 14 residues. The CDR3 sequence: CSGGTGKAGTEAFF. In DNA form, the CDR3 reads TGCAGCGGAGGGACAGGGAAGGCCGGCACTGAAGCTTTCTTT.

V is TRBV5-1 and J is TRBJ2-5; D not certain. The V end lost 0 bases, the J end lost 5 bases, and 5 bases lay between the germline ends. This CDR3 region has 12 residues. In germline, CDR1 is SGHRS, CDR2 YFSETQ. CDR3 region: CASSLARETQYF. The CDR3 DNA is TGCGCCAGCAGCTTGGCCAGGGAGACCCAGTACTTC.

The V and J genes are TRBV30 and TRBJ2-4; a weak D match, TRBD1 (6 bases). Germline V gene data show CDR1 as GTSNPN and CDR2 as SVGIG (reference sequence). CDR3 length: 12 amino acids. The V and J ends lost 5 bases and 8 bases respectively, with 13 bases between them. The CDR3 bases are TGTGCCTGGGGCCAAACAGGGTACATTCAGTACTTC. Its translation: CAWGQTGYIQYF.

The chain couples TRBV4-1 to TRBJ1-1; TRBD1 is a possible D gene (5 bases). The CDR3 has 15 residues. From germline, CDR1 is MGHRA and CDR2 YSYEKL. V was clipped by 1 base and J by 4 bases, with 13 bases between them. The CDR3 coding sequence is TGCGCCAGCAGCCAAGTGTCAGGGCTTGGCACTGAAGCTTTCTTT. Protein: CASSQVSGLGTEAFF.

This chain uses TRBV7-8 with TRBJ1-6; TRBD1 agrees at 10 bases. Per the germline V gene, CDR1 is SGHVS and CDR2 is FQNEAQ. The CDR3 spans 14 residues. Trimming cost V 4 bases and J 8 bases; bases outside gene matches: 2. CDR3 in DNA: TGTGCCAGCAGCTCGGGACAGGGGTATTCACCCCTCCACTTT. Translation: CASSSGQGYSPLHF. Supplemented by reference TRBV7-8 and TRBJ1-6, the full variable domain reads GAGVSQSPRYKVAKRGQDVALRCDPISGHVSLFWYQQALGQGPEFLTYFQNEAQLDKSGLPSDRFFAERPEGSVSTLKIQRTQQEDSAVYLCASSSGQGYSPLHFGNGTRLTVT.

This clone was detected once. The CDR3 protein is CASSLGARGNQYF. The CDR3 DNA sequence: TGTGCCAGCAGTTTAGGCGCCCGGGGGAACCAGTACTTC. The chain links TRBV12-3 or TRBV12-4 to TRBJ2-5; maybe TRBD2 (6 bases). V was pared by 1 base and J by 10 bases, with 13 bases between. The CDR3 is 13 amino acids.